The 30 T cell receptor beta chains listed next were all sequenced from one sample in a study of blood T cell repertoires in COVID-19. Profiled with immunoSEQ multiplex PCR; TCRdb holds only in-frame clones, not every one. Of about 200,000 clones in the sample, around 83% were seen once. Sequencing used peripheral blood. Every receptor here comes from a woman between 45 and 60 years old with acute or convalescent COVID-19.

In this sample, this clone turned up many times. The chain uses TRBV24-1 and TRBJ2-7; D is perhaps TRBD1 (6 bases). CDR3 length equals 14 residues. V gave up 5 bases and J gave up 5 bases, with 15 bases separating them. Germline CDR1 is KGHDR and CDR2 is SFDVKD. Written as DNA, the CDR3 is TGTGCCACCAGTGTCCCCAAGGGGGTCCACGAGCAGTACTTC. Its protein is CATSVPKGVHEQYF.

J is TRBJ2-7 and V is TRBV19, with 10 nucleotides matching TRBD1. Germline loops: CDR1 LNHDA, CDR2 SQIVND (reference sequence). The CDR3 contains 15 residues. V shed 5 bases and J 6 bases; nucleotides not matched to a gene: 10. CDR3 sequence reads: CASSVPGQGPGEQYF. CDR3 DNA sequence: TGTGCCAGTAGTGTCCCGGGACAGGGGCCCGGCGAGCAGTACTTC.

The rearrangement uses TRBV13 and TRBJ2-7; 7 bases are a match to TRBD1. Trimming cost V 7 bases and J 0 bases; bases outside gene matches: 3. The germline gives CDR1 PRHDT, CDR2 FYEKMQ (reference sequence). This CDR3 comprises 13 residues. CDR3 DNA: TGTGCCAGCAAGGGGGCCAACTCCTACGAGCAGTACTTC. It yields the protein CASKGANSYEQYF.

V and J are TRBV5-5 and TRBJ2-3, with 9 bases aligning to TRBD1. Germline V gives CDR1 SGHKS, CDR2 YYEKEE (reference sequence). The ends lost 0 bases at V and 4 bases at J; junction bases unmatched: 3. CDR3 length: 15 residues. The CDR3 sequence: CASSLVGQGADTQYF. The CDR3 bases are TGTGCCAGCAGCTTGGTGGGACAGGGTGCAGATACGCAGTATTTT. The whole variable domain, filled in from reference TRBV5-5 and TRBJ2-3, reads DAGVTQSPTHLIKTRGQQVTLRCSPISGHKSVSWYQQVLGQGPQFIFQYYEKEERGRGNFPDRFSARQFPNYSSELNVNALLLGDSALYLCASSLVGQGADTQYFGPGTRLTVL.

The chain couples TRBV3-1 (or the pseudogene TRBV3-2) to TRBJ2-1; 7 nucleotides align to TRBD2. This CDR3 contains 16 residues. V shed 1 base and J 4 bases; nucleotides not matched to a gene: 7. Germline V CDR1 and CDR2: LGHDT, YNNKEL (reference sequence). CDR3 bases: TGTGCCAGCAGCCAAGTGGGAACAGCGGGGTACAATGAGCAGTTCTTC. Protein product: CASSQVGTAGYNEQFF.

Of note for this clone: Other nucleotide sequences from this sample produce the same CDR3. The rearrangement uses TRBV24-1 and TRBJ2-1; 11 bases are shared with TRBD2. The CDR3 runs 16 residues. V shed 3 bases and J 0 bases; nucleotides not matched to a gene: 0. The V gene's germline CDR1 is KGHDR and CDR2 SFDVKD. The CDR3 reads CATSDTSGSSYNEQFF. In DNA, the CDR3 is TGTGCCACCAGTGATACTAGCGGGAGCTCCTACAATGAGCAGTTCTTC.

The V call is TRBV2, the J call TRBJ2-4, with TRBD2 as a possible D gene (5 bases). V was clipped by 8 bases and J by 9 bases, with 17 bases between them. Germline V gene data show CDR1 as SNHLY and CDR2 as FYNNEI. The CDR3 spans 13 residues. The CDR3 coding sequence is TGTGCCAGCGTGTTCCGGGGAGTGTCCATTCAGTACTTC. This translates into CASVFRGVSIQYF.

As DNA, the CDR3 is TGTGCCAGCAGTCGTGTGTCCAGGCTAGCGGGAGGCCAGGAATACGAGCAGTACTTC. Translation: CASSRVSRLAGGQEYEQYF. J is TRBJ2-7 and V is TRBV6-6, with TRBD2 matching 11 bases. The CDR3 is 19 residues long. Per germline, CDR1 MNHNY and CDR2 SVGAGI (reference sequence). V trimming: 5 bases; J trimming: 4 bases; junction bases outside the gene matches: 19.

This clone was detected once. The rearrangement joins TRBV9 to TRBJ2-1, with 7 bases identical to TRBD2. This CDR3 spans 15 amino acids. V shed 3 bases and J 0 bases; nucleotides not matched to a gene: 3. CDR1 is SGDLS and CDR2 is YYNGEE in the germline V gene. In DNA form, the CDR3 reads TGTGCCAGCAGCGGAACTAGCGCCTCCTACAATGAGCAGTTCTTC. Protein sequence: CASSGTSASYNEQFF.

CDR3 coding DNA: TGTGCCTGGAGTGTACACCGGGGCTACAATGAGCAGTTCTTC. This sequence encodes CAWSVHRGYNEQFF. This chain joins TRBV30 and TRBJ2-1; D might be TRBD2 (5 bases). The CDR3 is made up of 14 amino acids. Trimming shortened V by 0 bases and J by 3 bases, and 9 bases separated the two germline ends. CDR1 is GTSNPN and CDR2 is SVGIG in the germline V gene (reference sequence). The full variable domain, with the rest looked up from reference TRBV30 and TRBJ2-1, is SQTIHQWPATLVQPVGSPLSLECTVEGTSNPNLYWYRQAAGRGLQLLFYSVGIGQISSEVPQNLSASRPQDRQFILSSKKLLLSDSGFYLCAWSVHRGYNEQFFGPGTRLTVL.

DNA of the CDR3: TGTGCCACCAGCAGAGGAGAGGGCGATGAGCAGTTCTTC. This sequence encodes CATSRGEGDEQFF. This chain joins TRBV15 and TRBJ2-1; perhaps TRBD2 as D (5 bases). Between the trimmed V and J ends, which lost 1 base and 8 bases, there was a span of 9 bases. The CDR3 spans 13 residues. Germline V gives CDR1 LNHNV, CDR2 YYDKDF (reference sequence).

The chain has TRBV3-1 (or the pseudogene TRBV3-2) and TRBJ2-3, with TRBD2 as a possible D gene (6 bases). The CDR3 is 16 amino acids. The germline V gene encodes CDR1 LGHDT and CDR2 YNNKEL (reference sequence). Trimming pared 5 bases from V and 4 bases from J, leaving 19 bases between. CDR3 nucleotide sequence: TGTGCCAGCAGCGAGGGACTCGAGATACTCCCAGATACGCAGTATTTT. Translation gives CASSEGLEILPDTQYF.

This clone was counted a single time. The chain combines TRBV15 with TRBJ2-1; 11 bases are a match to TRBD2. The CDR3 extends over 16 amino acids. Germline values: CDR1 LNHNV, CDR2 YYDKDF (reference sequence). With 9 bases clipped from V and 7 bases from J, the junction kept 14 bases outside the gene matches. CDR3 sequence: CATNIDSGRAMNEQFF. Here the CDR3 DNA reads TGTGCCACGAATATAGATAGCGGGAGGGCCATGAATGAGCAGTTCTTC.

This chain joins TRBV5-1 and TRBJ2-1, with 9 positions matching TRBD2. Germline V lookup: CDR1 SGHRS, CDR2 YFSETQ. The V and J ends lost 7 bases and 7 bases, in that order; junction bases with no gene match: 9. This CDR3 has 14 amino acids. CDR3 protein: CASSAGGERNEQFF. CDR3 DNA: TGCGCCAGCTCCGCGGGGGGGGAACGGAATGAGCAGTTCTTC.

This chain connects TRBV29-1 to TRBJ1-1, with TRBD1 as a possible D gene (6 bases). CDR3 length: 11 residues. V lost 6 bases, J lost 11 bases, and 16 bases lay in between. Looked up from germline, CDR1 is SQVTM and CDR2 is ANQGSEA. CDR3 sequence: CSVDTGSEAFF. The DNA for the CDR3 is TGCAGCGTAGACACAGGGAGTGAGGCTTTCTTT. Drawing the rest from reference TRBV29-1 and TRBJ1-1, the complete variable domain is SAVISQKPSRDICQRGTSLTIQCQVDSQVTMMFWYRQQPGQSLTLIATANQGSEATYESGFVIDKFPISRPNLTFSTLTVSNMSPEDSSIYLCSVDTGSEAFFGQGTRLTVV.

This clone has more than one count but fewer than ten. The chain recombines TRBV28 with TRBJ1-4; D is perhaps TRBD1 (6 bases). Trimming stripped 6 bases from V and 7 bases from J, with 12 bases between. Germline assignment: CDR1 MDHEN and CDR2 SYDVKM. This CDR3 comprises 13 residues. This CDR3 is CASRSDRSEKLFF. CDR3 coding DNA: TGTGCCAGCAGATCTGACAGGTCTGAAAAACTGTTTTTT.

This clone appeared once. The genes are TRBV25-1 and TRBJ2-1; TRBD1 matches at 10 bases. The trim removed 6 bases at V and 9 bases at J, leaving 11 bases unmatched. The CDR3 has 15 amino acids. Germline V gene lookup returns CDR1 MGHDK and CDR2 SYGVNS. The CDR3 region has the DNA TGTGCCAGCAGCTACCGGGACAGGGGATATGGTGAGCAGTTCTTC. It yields the protein CASSYRDRGYGEQFF.

The genes are TRBV6-5 and TRBJ2-3, with D possibly TRBD1 on 6 matching bases. The CDR3 is made up of 14 amino acids. Trimming cost V 11 bases and J 7 bases, with 22 bases left between them. Germline V gene lookup returns CDR1 MNHEY and CDR2 SVGAGI. CDR3 region: CAGGRDIQLNTQYF. In nucleotides, the CDR3 is TGTGCCGGGGGTCGGGACATCCAACTCAATACGCAGTATTTT.

The J gene is TRBJ1-4, the V gene TRBV5-1, with 8 bases fitting TRBD1. Germline trimming cut 3 bases from V and 5 bases from J; bases unmatched to any gene: 6. Germline loops: CDR1 SGHRS, CDR2 YFSETQ. The CDR3 has 15 amino acids. CDR3 coding DNA: TGCGCCAGCAGCTCCGACAGGGGTCTCAATGAAAAACTGTTTTTT. Translated, it gives CASSSDRGLNEKLFF.

The V call is TRBV19, the J call TRBJ2-2; 10 positions match TRBD1. Germline V gives CDR1 LNHDA, CDR2 SQIVND (reference sequence). CDR3 length equals 13 residues. With 7 bases clipped from V and 8 bases from J, the junction kept 4 bases outside the gene matches. The CDR3 here is CASKTGGLGELFF. DNA of the CDR3: TGTGCCAGTAAGACAGGGGGCTTAGGGGAGCTGTTTTTT.

The J gene is TRBJ1-2, the V gene TRBV5-1, with a tentative D call TRBD1 (6 bases). Between the trimmed V and J ends, which lost 4 bases and 5 bases, there was a span of 15 bases. Germline V gene sequence: CDR1 SGHRS, CDR2 YFSETQ. This CDR3 is 14 amino acids long. CDR3 residues: CASSGGSRGYGYTF. DNA for the CDR3: TGCGCCAGCAGCGGTGGGAGCAGGGGATATGGCTACACCTTC. Variable domain in full (rest from reference TRBV5-1 and TRBJ1-2): KAGVTQTPRYLIKTRGQQVTLSCSPISGHRSVSWYQQTPGQGLQFLFEYFSETQRNKGNFPGRFSGRQFSNSRSEMNVSTLELGDSALYLCASSGGSRGYGYTFGSGTRLTVV.

The chain combines TRBV6-5 with TRBJ2-2, with 7 bases aligning to TRBD1. Germline-derived CDR1 and CDR2 are MNHEY and SVGAGI. The CDR3 consists of 15 residues. J was trimmed by 4 bases and V by 0 bases; bases with no gene match: 2. The chain's CDR3 is CASSYSNRGTGELFF. The DNA for the CDR3 is TGTGCCAGCAGTTACTCCAACAGGGGCACCGGGGAGCTGTTTTTT.

J is TRBJ1-6 and V is TRBV27; D unresolved. The CDR3 covers 17 residues. CDR1 and CDR2 from the germline V gene are MNHEY and SMNVEV (reference sequence). V lost 5 bases and J 6 bases, leaving 20 bases between the germline ends. CDR3 loop: CASSPRGVVDLNSPLHF. CDR3 DNA sequence: TGTGCCAGCAGTCCCCGCGGGGTCGTGGACCTTAATTCACCCCTCCACTTT.

This chain uses TRBV10-2 with TRBJ2-3; possible D gene TRBD2, 6 bases. This CDR3 has 15 residues. CDR1 is WSHSY, CDR2 SAAADI, per germline. V dropped 6 bases and J dropped 2 bases, with 15 bases sitting between them. The chain's CDR3 is CASSPPQGLTDTQYF. As DNA, the CDR3 is TGCGCCAGCAGCCCCCCCCAGGGACTCACAGATACGCAGTATTTT.

With regard to this clone: Other DNA sequences from this sample encode an identical CDR3 as well. This chain joins TRBV28 and TRBJ2-7, with a tentative D call TRBD2 (6 bases). The CDR3 sequence is 13 residues long. CDR1 MDHEN and CDR2 SYDVKM come from the germline V gene. Trimming stripped 3 bases from V and 4 bases from J, with 10 bases between. The CDR3 nucleotides are TGTGCCAGCAGTTTGGCGGGACCTTACGAGCAGTACTTC. It is translated as CASSLAGPYEQYF. The full variable domain, completed using reference TRBV28 and TRBJ2-7, is DVKVTQSSRYLVKRTGEKVFLECVQDMDHENMFWYRQDPGLGLRLIYFSYDVKMKEKGDIPEGYSVSREKKERFSLILESASTNQTSMYLCASSLAGPYEQYFGPGTRLTVT.

The chain combines TRBV3-1 (or the pseudogene TRBV3-2) with TRBJ2-3, with D possibly being TRBD1 (5 bases). Germline lookup yields CDR1 LGHDT and CDR2 YNNKEL (reference sequence). The CDR3 extends over 13 amino acids. V shed 3 bases and J shed 10 bases, with 14 bases lying between them. Here the CDR3 reads CASSHQTEPPQYF. The CDR3 nucleotides are TGTGCCAGCAGCCACCAGACAGAGCCCCCGCAGTATTTT.

The chain couples TRBV5-8 to TRBJ2-3; 8 nucleotides match TRBD1. J gave up 3 bases and V 4 bases, and 7 bases lay outside the gene matches. The germline gives CDR1 SGHTS, CDR2 YDEGEE. The CDR3 loop spans 15 amino acids. The CDR3 region has the DNA TGTGCCAGCAGCCTCTGGACAGGGACAACAGATACGCAGTATTTT. It is translated as CASSLWTGTTDTQYF. Looking up the rest from reference TRBV5-8 and TRBJ2-3 gives the full variable domain: EAGVTQSPTHLIKTRGQQATLRCSPISGHTSVYWYQQALGLGLQFLLWYDEGEERNRGNFPPRFSGRQFPNYSSELNVNALELEDSALYLCASSLWTGTTDTQYFGPGTRLTVL.

This clone was observed a few times. This chain links TRBV3-1 (or the pseudogene TRBV3-2) with TRBJ1-1, with a possible D match to TRBD1 (5 bases). Trimming left V 2 bases short and J 5 bases short, with 12 bases between. CDR1 LGHDT and CDR2 YNNKEL come from the germline V gene (reference sequence). The CDR3 length is 14 residues. The CDR3 region is CASSQRGRVTEAFF. The CDR3 bases are TGTGCCAGCAGCCAACGTGGCAGGGTAACTGAAGCTTTCTTT.

CDR3 coding DNA: TGCAGCGTTTTAGCAGGGATGGGGAACACTGAAGCTTTCTTT. Amino acids: CSVLAGMGNTEAFF. This sequence joins TRBV29-1 and TRBJ1-1, with a possible D match to TRBD1 (5 bases). Germline CDR1 reads SQVTM; CDR2 reads ANQGSEA. V dropped 5 bases and J dropped 1 base, with 14 bases sitting between them. The CDR3 totals 14 residues.

The count of this clone is one. V and J are TRBV29-1 and TRBJ2-1; 8 bases align to TRBD2. The CDR3 length is 14 residues. V was clipped by 6 bases and J by 2 bases; unmatched bases: 6. CDR1 and CDR2 from the germline V gene are SQVTM and ANQGSEA. The DNA of the CDR3 is TGCAGCGTGAGGTTACTAGCGGCCTACAATGAGCAGTTCTTC. Protein: CSVRLLAAYNEQFF.